This T cell receptor (beta chain) was found in a study of radiotherapy plus CTLA-4 blockade in lung cancer. Some clones are missing from TCRdb's copy, which holds only in-frame ones; the method was immunoSEQ multiplex PCR. The sample yields 85,000 to 90,000 clones, roughly 78% seen once. Study observations and caveats: In blood, after radiotherapy plus ipilimumab, tumor-derived TCR clones expanded.

Focal radiation with ipilimumab CTLA-4 blockade was given to patients with chemo-refractory metastatic non-small-cell lung cancer. CDR1 and CDR2 (germline): MDHEN, SYDVKM. This CDR3 spans 18 amino acids. V was clipped by 6 bases and J by 12 bases; unmatched bases: 18. This clone appeared once. Its target is unknown. The sequence derives from a human donor with non-small cell lung cancer that progressed on radiotherapy plus ipilimumab. This specimen consisted of peripheral blood, obtained from a patient treated with radiotherapy plus ipilimumab. The chain is built from TRBV28 and TRBJ1-6; TRBD1 matches 12 bases. DNA of the CDR3: TGTGCCAGCAGCTCTCCCGGGACAGGGGGCGGCTTCGGGGTACCCCTCCACTTT. This gives the protein CASSSPGTGGGFGVPLHF.